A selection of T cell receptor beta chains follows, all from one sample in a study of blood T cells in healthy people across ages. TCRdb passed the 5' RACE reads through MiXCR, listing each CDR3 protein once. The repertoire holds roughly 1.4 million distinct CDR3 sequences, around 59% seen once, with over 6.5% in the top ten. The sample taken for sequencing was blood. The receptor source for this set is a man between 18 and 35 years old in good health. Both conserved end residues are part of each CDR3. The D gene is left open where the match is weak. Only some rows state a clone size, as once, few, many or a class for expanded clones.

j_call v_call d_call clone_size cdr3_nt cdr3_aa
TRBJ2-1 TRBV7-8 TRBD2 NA TGTGCCAGCCCTAGCGGGGGGCAGTTCTTC CASPSGGQFF
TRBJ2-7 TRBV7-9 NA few TGTGCCCAAGGGGGGACAGACGGATTCTACGAGCAGTACTTC CAQGGTDGFYEQYF
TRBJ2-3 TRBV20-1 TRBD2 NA TGCAGTGCGTTAGCGGGCGCATACCTTAGCGCAGATACGCAGTATTTT CSALAGAYLSADTQYF
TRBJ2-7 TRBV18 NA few TGTGCCAGCTCACCGACCGGGCAGCAGTACTTC CASSPTGQQYF
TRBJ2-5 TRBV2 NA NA TGTGCCAGCAGTGATACGGTCCAAGAGACCCAGTACTTC CASSDTVQETQYF
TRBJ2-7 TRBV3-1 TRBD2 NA TGTGCCAGCAGCCAAGACCCCGTGACTAGCGGGAGTCCCTACGAGCAGTACTTC CASSQDPVTSGSPYEQYF
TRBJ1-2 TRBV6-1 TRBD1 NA TGTGCCAGCAGAGAAACGACAGGGGGCTTCTATGGCTACACCTTC CASRETTGGFYGYTF
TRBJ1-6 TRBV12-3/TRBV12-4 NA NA TGTGCCAGCAGTTTTGGGGAGGCCAATTCACCCCTCCACTTT CASSFGEANSPLHF
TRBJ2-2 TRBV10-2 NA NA TGCGCCAGCAGTGTCTTCGGGACAACCTCCACCGGGGAGCTGTTTTTT CASSVFGTTSTGELFF
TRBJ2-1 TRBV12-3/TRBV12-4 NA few TGTGCCAGCACCACGGACAGAAACAATGAGCAGTTCTTC CASTTDRNNEQFF
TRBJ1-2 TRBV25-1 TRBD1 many TGTGCCAGCAGTGACCAACAGGGGTTTAGACGCGGCTACACCTTC CASSDQQGFRRGYTF
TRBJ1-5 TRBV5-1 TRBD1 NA TGCGCCAGCAGCTCGGGACAGCCAAATCAGCCCCAGCATTTT CASSSGQPNQPQHF
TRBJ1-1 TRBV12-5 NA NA TGTGCTAGTGGCTCTCAGGGAGTCGGGTCACATATGAACACTGAAGCTTTCTTT CASGSQGVGSHMNTEAFF
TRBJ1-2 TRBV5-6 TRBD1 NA TGTGCCAGCAGCTCCCTCACAGGGGTGGATGGCTACACCTTC CASSSLTGVDGYTF
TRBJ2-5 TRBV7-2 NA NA TGTGCCAGCAGCCCGCAGTCTGCCCAGTACTTC CASSPQSAQYF
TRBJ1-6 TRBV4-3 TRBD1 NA TGCGCCAGCAGCCAGATCCTACAGGGGCCTAATTCACCCCTCCACTTT CASSQILQGPNSPLHF
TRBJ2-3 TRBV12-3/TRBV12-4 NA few TGTGCCAGCAGTCCCTGGACCCCCACAGATACGCAGTATTTT CASSPWTPTDTQYF
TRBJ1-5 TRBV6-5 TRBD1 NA TGTGCCAGCAGTTCCGGACAGGGGAGGTTGTTCGGTCAGCCCCAGCATTTT CASSSGQGRLFGQPQHF
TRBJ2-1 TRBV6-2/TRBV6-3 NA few TGTGCCGCCGAAGCATCAGGAAATGAGCAGTTCTTC CAAEASGNEQFF
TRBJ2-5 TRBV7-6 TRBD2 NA TGTGCCAGCAGCTCCGAGACTAGCGGGGAACGAGAGACCCAGTACTTC CASSSETSGERETQYF
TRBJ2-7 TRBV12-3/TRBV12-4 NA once TGTGCCAGCAGTTTAGCGACAGGAACTTACTACTACGAGCAGTACTTC CASSLATGTYYYEQYF
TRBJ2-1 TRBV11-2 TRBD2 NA TGTGCCAGCAGCTTAGGGATGGGCGCGCGGGGGGGCTCCCTTTACAATGAGCAGTTCTTC CASSLGMGARGGSLYNEQFF
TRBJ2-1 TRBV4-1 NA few TGCGCCAGCAGTCCCGGAGTGGGGCGGGGCAATGAGCAGTTCTTC CASSPGVGRGNEQFF
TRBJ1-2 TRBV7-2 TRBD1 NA TGTGCCAGCAGCTTAGCAACAGGGGTTCCCTATGGCTACACCTTC CASSLATGVPYGYTF
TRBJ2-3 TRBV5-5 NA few TGTGCCAGCAGCTTGGCCCCGCAGGGCTACACAGATACGCAGTATTTT CASSLAPQGYTDTQYF
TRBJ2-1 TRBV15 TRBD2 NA TGTGCCACCAGCAGAGATAGACTAGCGGGAGGACTCACGTTCTTC CATSRDRLAGGLTFF
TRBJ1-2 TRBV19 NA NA TGTGCCAGTACGGGGGGAAGAGTCTATGGCTACACCTTC CASTGGRVYGYTF
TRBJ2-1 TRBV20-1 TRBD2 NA TGCAGTGCAAAAGGGAGGGATGAGCAGTTCTTC CSAKGRDEQFF
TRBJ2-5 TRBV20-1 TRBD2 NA TGCAGTGCTAGCCTTAGCGGGAGAGTTGAGACCCAGTACTTC CSASLSGRVETQYF
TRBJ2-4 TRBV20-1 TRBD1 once TGCAGTGATCCGATGAGCGTACCGGGACAGCAGTACTTC CSDPMSVPGQQYF
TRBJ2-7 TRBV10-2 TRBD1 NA TGCGCCAGCACTGGCCAGGACAGGGAGTTCCACGAGCAGTACTTC CASTGQDREFHEQYF
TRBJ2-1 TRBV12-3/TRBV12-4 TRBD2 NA TGTGCCAGCAGCCCAAGCGGGGGAGACAATGAGCAGTTCTTC CASSPSGGDNEQFF
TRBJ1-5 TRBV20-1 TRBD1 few TGCAGTGCTAGCTCTACAGGGGTCGTCAATCAGCCCCAGCATTTT CSASSTGVVNQPQHF
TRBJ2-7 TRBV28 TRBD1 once TGTGCCACAGGGACAGGGGGCATCTACGAGCAGTACTTC CATGTGGIYEQYF
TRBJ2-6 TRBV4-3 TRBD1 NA TGCGCCAGCAGCCAAGATGGGACAGGTTCTGGGGCCAACGTCCTGACTTTC CASSQDGTGSGANVLTF
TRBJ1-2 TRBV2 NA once TGTGCCAGCAGTGAGGTACGGGGCGAAGCTAACTATGGCTACACCTTC CASSEVRGEANYGYTF
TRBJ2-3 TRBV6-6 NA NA TGTGCCAGCAGTCCGAACTACCGCCCGAGCACAGATACGCAGTATTTT CASSPNYRPSTDTQYF
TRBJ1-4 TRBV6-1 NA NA TGTGCCAGCAGTTGGAGCGCTTCAACTAATGAAAAACTGTTTTTT CASSWSASTNEKLFF
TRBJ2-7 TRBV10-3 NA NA TGTGCCATCAGTGAGTCTAGCGGACGCTCCTACGAGCAGTACTTC CAISESSGRSYEQYF
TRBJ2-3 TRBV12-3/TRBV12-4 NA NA TGTGCCAGCAGCACGACCGGGACCGGACTTATCACAGATACGCAGTATTTT CASSTTGTGLITDTQYF
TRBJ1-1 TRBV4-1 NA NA TGCGCCAGCAGCCCTCGGACCGACCCGAGCACTGAAGCTTTCTTT CASSPRTDPSTEAFF
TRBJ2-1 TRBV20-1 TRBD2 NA TGCAGTGCTATTCGCAGCGGGGACAATGAGCAGTTCTTC CSAIRSGDNEQFF
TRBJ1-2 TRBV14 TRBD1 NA TGTGCCAGCAGCCAAGATGGCAGGGGGCTAGGCTACACCTTC CASSQDGRGLGYTF
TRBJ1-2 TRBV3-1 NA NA TGTGCCAGCAGCCATGAGCTATATGGCTACACCTTC CASSHELYGYTF
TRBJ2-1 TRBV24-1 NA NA TGTGCCACCAGTGATTTGGGGGACTGGGACAATGAGCAGTTCTTC CATSDLGDWDNEQFF
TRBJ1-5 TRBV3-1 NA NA TGTGCCAGCAGCCAAGTTGTAGGGGCGAATCAGCCCCAGCATTTT CASSQVVGANQPQHF